The clone carrying this T cell receptor beta chain appeared a single time. Its antigen remains unidentified. This specimen belongs to a study of T cell responses to AZD1222 COVID-19 vaccine. Whole-study findings and limits: Spike-specific TCR breadth and depth were elevated following two AZD1222 doses. Unmutated variant regions reportedly attract nearly half of all spike-specific TCRs.

The protocol was immunoSEQ multiplex PCR, while the TCRdb copy is restricted to in-frame clones and leaves out a portion. The sample yields 33,000 or so clones, 70% to 90% seen once. Sequencing was performed on peripheral blood, taken 28 days after the second AZD1222 dose. This receptor was obtained from an adult who received the AZD1222 COVID-19 vaccine.

CDR3: CASRKQGSHNSPLHF. The DNA of the CDR3 is TGTGCCAGCAGGAAACAAGGCTCCCACAATTCACCCCTCCACTTT. The rearrangement joins TRBV25-1 to TRBJ1-6, with unresolved D. This CDR3 comprises 15 residues. Germline CDR1 reads MGHDK; CDR2 reads SYGVNS. V was shortened by 6 bases and J by 7 bases, with 16 bases between the two germline ends.